The entry below gives a single T cell receptor beta chain sequence along with its context. The data stem from a study of T cell changes during pregnancy in multiple sclerosis. Method: immunoSEQ multiplex PCR; TCRdb's copy keeps in-frame clones and lacks some. Altogether roughly 28,000 clones are present, around 89% being singletons, with the ten largest covering under 3.5%. V lost 0 bases and J 6 bases, leaving 10 bases between the germline ends. Germline assignment: CDR1 SGHNT and CDR2 YYREEE (reference sequence). CDR3 length equals 13 residues. V usage is TRBV5-4 and J usage is TRBJ2-7; unclear D gene. The sequence came from a female donor in good health, enrolled as a control in a pregnancy study. Sequenced here: CD4+ T cells from peripheral blood mononuclear cells, sampled in the first trimester of pregnancy. The CDR3 region is CASSLAELGEQYF. CDR3 DNA: TGTGCCAGCAGCTTGGCTGAGCTTGGCGAGCAGTACTTC.